This TCR beta chain was captured by sequencing in a study of vaccination effects on CD4 cells after COVID-19. Study-level findings and limits: Limitations: small convalescent group and missing early post-infection timepoints. Marked clonal contraction was seen late after vaccination (in both infection- and vaccine-induced clones).

The V end lost 2 bases, the J end lost 5 bases, and 10 bases lay between the germline ends. Germline lookup yields CDR1 SGHNT and CDR2 YYREEE (reference sequence). The CDR3 extends over 13 amino acids. Viral peptide pool expansion of antigen-specific CD4+ T cells preceded sequencing in the ViraFEST assay. The culture ran for about 11 days, and then CD4+ T cells were isolated. Recipients of the vaccine had no prior SARS-CoV-2 infection and negative nucleocapsid antibodies. The culture medium for 2 million or so PBMC per well included 10 IU/ml IL-2 and 9.5 to 10 ug/ml peptides. In regard to this clone: The antigen remains unidentified.

Some clones are missing from TCRdb's copy, which holds only in-frame ones; the method was immunoSEQ multiplex PCR. The sample lists fewer than 70,000 clones, 80% occurring once. The chain carries TRBV5-4 and TRBJ2-5, with D perhaps matching TRBD2 (5 bases). This sequence originates from a human donor who received a COVID-19 vaccine. The sample consisted of CD4+ T cells from PBMCs cultured with SARS-CoV-2 spike peptides, taken before COVID-19 vaccination. CDR3: CASSFRGTETQYF. The DNA for the CDR3 is TGTGCCAGCAGCTTCCGGGGAACTGAGACCCAGTACTTC. The complete variable domain, with remaining parts taken from reference TRBV5-4 and TRBJ2-5, reads ETGVTQSPTHLIKTRGQQVTLRCSSQSGHNTVSWYQQALGQGPQFIFQYYREEENGRGNFPPRFSGLQFPNYSSELNVNALELDDSALYLCASSFRGTETQYFGPGTRLLVL.